This T cell receptor (beta chain) was sequenced during a study of cytomegalovirus exposure and HLA in healthy donors. Overall study findings and caveats: A later analysis showed TCR association rates differing by HLA locus, peaking at DRB1 and lowest at HLA-C. When presence/absence was analysed, sequencing depth was taken to be roughly uniform across donors.

It was with 60 Vbeta and 13 Jbeta primers that the PCR ran. Some clones are missing from TCRdb's copy, which holds only in-frame ones; the method was immunoSEQ multiplex PCR. Here the sample spans tens of thousands of clones, around 73% being singletons. About this clone: What it recognizes is unknown.

CDR1 GTSNPN and CDR2 SVGIG come from the germline V gene (reference sequence). The CDR3 extends over 13 amino acids. Unmatched junction bases numbered 7, after V lost 5 bases and J lost 4 bases. The source material was PBMCs. This chain connects TRBV30 to TRBJ1-2; 7 nucleotides agree with TRBD1. The receptor was derived from a woman aged 30 to 39 in good health and CMV-seronegative. The chain's CDR3 is CAWALGTVYGYTF. The CDR3 bases are TGTGCCTGGGCCCTAGGGACAGTCTATGGCTACACCTTC.